In this sample, the clone carrying this T cell receptor (beta chain) turned up a few times. Its antigen is currently unknown. Measured with immunoSEQ multiplex PCR; TCRdb has only the in-frame clones, and not every one. The repertoire holds some 190,000 clones, with around 85% as singletons. The source of the sample is a study of Ad26.COV2.S vaccination and SARS-CoV-2 variants. Germline loops: CDR1 MDHEN, CDR2 SYDVKM. Unmatched junction bases numbered 4, after V lost 2 bases and J lost 1 base. There are 15 residues in the CDR3. Overall study findings and caveats: Substantial post-vaccination breadth of spike-specific CD8+ and CD4+ T cell responses was reported. In TCR breadth and depth analyses, total T cell responses may have been underestimated.

The sample consisted of peripheral blood, taken after recovery from COVID-19. The chain uses TRBV28 and TRBJ2-7; TRBD2 matches 8 bases. The receptor was derived from a human donor who had recovered from COVID-19. This CDR3 reads CASSLGSGGSYEQYF. CDR3 DNA: TGTGCCAGCAGTTTAGGAAGCGGGGGATCCTACGAGCAGTACTTC.